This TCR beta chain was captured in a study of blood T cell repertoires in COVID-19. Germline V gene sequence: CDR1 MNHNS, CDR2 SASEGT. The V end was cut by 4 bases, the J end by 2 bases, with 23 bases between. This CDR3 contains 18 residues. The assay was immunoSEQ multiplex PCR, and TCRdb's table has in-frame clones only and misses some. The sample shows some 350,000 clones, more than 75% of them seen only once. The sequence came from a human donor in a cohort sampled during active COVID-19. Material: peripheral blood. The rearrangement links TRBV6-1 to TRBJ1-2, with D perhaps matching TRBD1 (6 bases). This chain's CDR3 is CASSARDKPPSINYGYTF. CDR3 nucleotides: TGTGCCAGCAGTGCCCGGGACAAGCCCCCATCCATCAACTATGGCTACACCTTC.